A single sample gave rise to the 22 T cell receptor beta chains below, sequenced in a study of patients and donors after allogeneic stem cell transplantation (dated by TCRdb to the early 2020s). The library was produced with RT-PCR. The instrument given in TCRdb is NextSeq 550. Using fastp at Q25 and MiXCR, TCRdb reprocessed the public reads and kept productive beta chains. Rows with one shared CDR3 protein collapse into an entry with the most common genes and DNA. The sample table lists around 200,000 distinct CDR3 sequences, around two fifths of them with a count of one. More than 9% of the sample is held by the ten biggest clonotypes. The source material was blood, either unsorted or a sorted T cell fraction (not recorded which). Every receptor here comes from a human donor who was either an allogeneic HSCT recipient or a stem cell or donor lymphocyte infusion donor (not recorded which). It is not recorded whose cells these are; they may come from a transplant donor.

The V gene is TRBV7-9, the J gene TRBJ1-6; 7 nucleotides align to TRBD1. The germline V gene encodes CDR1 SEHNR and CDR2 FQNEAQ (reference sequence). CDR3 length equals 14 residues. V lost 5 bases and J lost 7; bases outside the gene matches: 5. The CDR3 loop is CASSGGTANSPLHF. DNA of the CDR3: TGTGCCAGCAGCGGCGGGACAGCAAATTCACCCCTCCACTTT.

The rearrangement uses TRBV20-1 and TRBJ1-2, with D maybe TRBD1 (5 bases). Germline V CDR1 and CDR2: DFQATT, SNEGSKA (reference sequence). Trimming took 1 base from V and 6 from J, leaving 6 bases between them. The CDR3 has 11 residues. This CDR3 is CSARGGNGYTF. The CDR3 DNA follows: TGCAGTGCTAGAGGGGGGAATGGCTACACCTTC.

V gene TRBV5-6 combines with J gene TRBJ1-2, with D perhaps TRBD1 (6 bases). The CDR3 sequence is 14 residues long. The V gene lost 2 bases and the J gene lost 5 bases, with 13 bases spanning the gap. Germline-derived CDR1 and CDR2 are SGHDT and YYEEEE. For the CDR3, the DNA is TGTGCCAGCAGCTTTCCCGGACAGACGTATGGCTACACCTTC. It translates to CASSFPGQTYGYTF.

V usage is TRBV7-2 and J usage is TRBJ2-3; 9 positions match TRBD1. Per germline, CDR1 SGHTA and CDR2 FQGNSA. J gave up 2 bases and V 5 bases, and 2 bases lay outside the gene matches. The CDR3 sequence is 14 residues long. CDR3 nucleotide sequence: TGTGCCAGCAGCCGGGACAGGGACACAGATACGCAGTATTTT. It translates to CASSRDRDTDTQYF. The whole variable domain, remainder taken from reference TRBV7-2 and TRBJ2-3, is GAGVSQSPSNKVTEKGKDVELRCDPISGHTALYWYRQSLGQGLEFLIYFQGNSAPDKSGLPSDRFSAERTGGSVSTLTIQRTQQEDSAVYLCASSRDRDTDTQYFGPGTRLTVL.

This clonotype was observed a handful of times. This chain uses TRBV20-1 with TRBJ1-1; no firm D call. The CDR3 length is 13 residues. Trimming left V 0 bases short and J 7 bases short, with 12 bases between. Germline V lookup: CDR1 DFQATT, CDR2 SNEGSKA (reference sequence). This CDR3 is CSARDQVLGEAFF. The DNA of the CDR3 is TGCAGTGCTAGAGATCAGGTGTTAGGTGAAGCTTTCTTT.

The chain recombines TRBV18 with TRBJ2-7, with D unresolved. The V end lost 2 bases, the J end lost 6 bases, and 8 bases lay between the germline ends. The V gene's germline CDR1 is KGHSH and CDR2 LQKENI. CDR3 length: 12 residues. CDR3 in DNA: TGTGCCAGCTCACCAGATCCGTTCGAGCAGTACTTC. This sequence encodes CASSPDPFEQYF.

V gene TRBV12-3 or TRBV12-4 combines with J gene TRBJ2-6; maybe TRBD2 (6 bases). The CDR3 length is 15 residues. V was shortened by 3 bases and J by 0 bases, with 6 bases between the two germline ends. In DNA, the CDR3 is TGTGCCAGCAGTTTGCGGGGCTCTGGGGCCAACGTCCTGACTTTC. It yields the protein CASSLRGSGANVLTF.

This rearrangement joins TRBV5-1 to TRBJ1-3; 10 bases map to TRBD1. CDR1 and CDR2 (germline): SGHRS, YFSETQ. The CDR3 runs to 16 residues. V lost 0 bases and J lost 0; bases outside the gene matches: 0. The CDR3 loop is CASSLGQGASGNTIYF. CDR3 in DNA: TGCGCCAGCAGCTTGGGACAGGGGGCCTCTGGAAACACCATATATTTT.

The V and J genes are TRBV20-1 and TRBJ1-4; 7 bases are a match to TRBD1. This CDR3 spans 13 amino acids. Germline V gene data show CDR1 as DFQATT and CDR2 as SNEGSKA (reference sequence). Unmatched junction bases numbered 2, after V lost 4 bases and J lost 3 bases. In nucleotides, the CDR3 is TGCAGTGCTACAGGGGGGGCTAATGAAAAACTGTTTTTT. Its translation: CSATGGANEKLFF.

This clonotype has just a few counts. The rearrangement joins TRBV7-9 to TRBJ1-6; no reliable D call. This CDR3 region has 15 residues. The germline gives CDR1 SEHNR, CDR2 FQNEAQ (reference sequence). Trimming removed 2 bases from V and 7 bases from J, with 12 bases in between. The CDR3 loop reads CASSLSVGRNSPLHF. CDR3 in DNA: TGTGCCAGCAGCTTATCGGTTGGCAGAAATTCACCCCTCCACTTT.

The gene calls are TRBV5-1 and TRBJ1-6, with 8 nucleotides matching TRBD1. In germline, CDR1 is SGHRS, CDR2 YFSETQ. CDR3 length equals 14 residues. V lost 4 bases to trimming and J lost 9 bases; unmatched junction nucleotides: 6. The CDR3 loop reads CASSATGGSSPLHF. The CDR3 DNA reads TGCGCCAGCAGCGCCACAGGGGGGAGTTCACCCCTCCACTTT.

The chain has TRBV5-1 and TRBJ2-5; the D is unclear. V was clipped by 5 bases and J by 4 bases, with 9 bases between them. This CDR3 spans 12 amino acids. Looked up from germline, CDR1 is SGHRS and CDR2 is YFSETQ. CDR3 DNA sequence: TGCGCCAGCAGGTTGAACGTAGAGACCCAGTACTTC. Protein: CASRLNVETQYF.

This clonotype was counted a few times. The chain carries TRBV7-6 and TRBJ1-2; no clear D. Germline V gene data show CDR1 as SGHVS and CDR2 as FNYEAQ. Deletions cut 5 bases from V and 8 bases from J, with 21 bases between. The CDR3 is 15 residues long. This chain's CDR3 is CASSPVRQAKGGYTF. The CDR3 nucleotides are TGTGCCAGCAGCCCTGTTAGGCAGGCCAAAGGGGGCTACACCTTC.

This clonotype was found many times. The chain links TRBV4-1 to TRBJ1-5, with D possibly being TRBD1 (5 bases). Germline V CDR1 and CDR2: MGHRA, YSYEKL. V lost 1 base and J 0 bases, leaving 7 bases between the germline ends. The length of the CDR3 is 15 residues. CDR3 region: CASSQAGPSNQPQHF. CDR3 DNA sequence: TGCGCCAGCAGCCAAGCGGGGCCTAGCAATCAGCCCCAGCATTTT.

CDR3: CASSPPRDLWGYTF. The DNA for the CDR3 is TGTGCCAGCAGTCCACCCAGGGATTTATGGGGCTACACCTTC. This chain links TRBV6-1 with TRBJ1-2; a weak D match, TRBD1 (5 bases). The CDR3 runs 14 residues. The V gene's germline CDR1 is MNHNS and CDR2 SASEGT. V was trimmed by 5 bases and J by 8 bases, leaving 18 bases between them.

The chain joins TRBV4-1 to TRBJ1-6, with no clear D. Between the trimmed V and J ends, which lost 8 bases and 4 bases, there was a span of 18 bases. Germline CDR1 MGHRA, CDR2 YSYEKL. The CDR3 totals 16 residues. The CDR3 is CASGSFEGRYNSPLHF. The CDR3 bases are TGCGCCAGCGGATCATTCGAGGGCAGGTATAATTCACCCCTCCACTTT.

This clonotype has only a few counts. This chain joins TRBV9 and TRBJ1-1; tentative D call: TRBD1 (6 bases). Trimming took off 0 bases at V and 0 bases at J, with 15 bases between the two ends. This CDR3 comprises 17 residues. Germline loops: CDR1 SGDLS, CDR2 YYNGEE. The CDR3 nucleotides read TGTGCCAGCAGCGTAGAGGGGGGAATACCTTTGAACACTGAAGCTTTCTTT. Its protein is CASSVEGGIPLNTEAFF.

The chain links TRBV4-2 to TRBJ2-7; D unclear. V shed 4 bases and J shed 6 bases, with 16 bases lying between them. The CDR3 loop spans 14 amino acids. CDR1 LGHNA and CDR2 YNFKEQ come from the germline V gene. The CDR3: CASSPIPGRSEQYF. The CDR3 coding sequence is TGTGCCAGCAGCCCAATACCTGGCAGGAGCGAGCAGTACTTC.

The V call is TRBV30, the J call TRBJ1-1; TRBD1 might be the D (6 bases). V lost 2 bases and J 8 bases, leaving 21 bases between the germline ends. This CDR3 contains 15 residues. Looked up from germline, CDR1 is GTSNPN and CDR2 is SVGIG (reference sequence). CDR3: CAWSSPGQEHWEAFF. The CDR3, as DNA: TGTGCCTGGAGTAGCCCGGGACAAGAACACTGGGAAGCTTTCTTT. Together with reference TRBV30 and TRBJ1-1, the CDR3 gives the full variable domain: SQTIHQWPATLVQPVGSPLSLECTVEGTSNPNLYWYRQAAGRGLQLLFYSVGIGQISSEVPQNLSASRPQDRQFILSSKKLLLSDSGFYLCAWSSPGQEHWEAFFGQGTRLTVV.

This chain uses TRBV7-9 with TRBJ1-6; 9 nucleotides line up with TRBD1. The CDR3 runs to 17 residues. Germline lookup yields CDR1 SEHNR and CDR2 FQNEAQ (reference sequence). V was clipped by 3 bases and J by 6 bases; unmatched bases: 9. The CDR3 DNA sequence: TGTGCCAGCAGCTTCCCGGGACAGGGACTTTCTAATTCACCCCTCCACTTT. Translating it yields CASSFPGQGLSNSPLHF.

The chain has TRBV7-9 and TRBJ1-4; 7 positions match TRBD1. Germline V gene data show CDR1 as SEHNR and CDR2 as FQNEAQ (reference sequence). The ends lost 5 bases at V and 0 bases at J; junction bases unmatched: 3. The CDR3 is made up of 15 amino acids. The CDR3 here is CASSRGGTTNEKLFF. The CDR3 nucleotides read TGTGCCAGCAGCCGAGGGGGCACAACTAATGAAAAACTGTTTTTT.

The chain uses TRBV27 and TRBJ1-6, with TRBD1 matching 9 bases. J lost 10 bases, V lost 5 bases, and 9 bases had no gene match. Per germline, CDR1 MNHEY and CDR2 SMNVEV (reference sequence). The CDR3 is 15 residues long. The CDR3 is CASSTAGTGISPLHF. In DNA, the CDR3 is TGTGCCAGCAGTACCGCCGGGACAGGGATCTCACCCCTCCACTTT.